This T cell receptor (beta chain) was retrieved from a study of blood T cell repertoires in COVID-19. Study summary: PBMCs, B-cell-depleted T cells, or T cells provided the cDNA or gDNA that made up the material.

Per the study methods: The assay estimated nucleated cells by amplifying reference gene primers. Repertoires were generated with immunoSEQ multiplex PCR, while TCRdb's copy carries only in-frame clones and drops some. The DNA was the basis for D and trimming; V, J and clone size are from that table. This sample has around 140,000 clones; around nine tenths occur once, and the top ten carry around 20%. The TCR was taken from a man aged 45-65 years with active or convalescent COVID-19. Material for sequencing was peripheral blood.

The CDR3 is CASGLDLSRPINYGYTF. Here the CDR3 DNA reads TGTGCTAGTGGTTTGGACCTCTCGCGCCCGATTAACTATGGCTACACCTTC. The chain carries TRBV12-5 and TRBJ1-2; no clear D. The V and J ends lost 1 base and 1 base respectively, with 16 bases between them. Per germline, CDR1 LGHNT and CDR2 FRNRAP. The length of the CDR3 is 17 residues.